This TCR beta chain appears in the sequencing data of a study of blood T cell repertoires in COVID-19. Study-wide context: From the United States, Italy and Spain came samples of acute and convalescent COVID-19. PBMCs, B-cell-depleted T cells, or T cells provided the cDNA or gDNA that made up the material.

Trimming removed 4 bases at V and 6 bases at J, with 11 bases between. The CDR3 is made up of 14 amino acids. Germline V gene lookup returns CDR1 SGDLS and CDR2 YYNGEE. As originally analysed: Amplification of reference gene primers was used by the study to estimate nucleated cell counts. The repertoire was sequenced with immunoSEQ multiplex PCR; TCRdb's copy has only in-frame clones and lacks some. The DNA gave D and trimming, while V, J and clone size come from that table. The table lists some 210,000 clones, approximately 91% of them singletons. What was sequenced was peripheral blood. The clonotype originates from a middle-aged woman with acute or convalescent COVID-19. V and J are TRBV9 and TRBJ1-6; tentative D call: TRBD1 (5 bases). The CDR3 DNA is TGTGCCAGCAGCAAGACAGTATCTAATTCACCCCTCCACTTT. Protein: CASSKTVSNSPLHF. The full variable domain, rest sourced from reference TRBV9 and TRBJ1-6, is DSGVTQTPKHLITATGQRVTLRCSPRSGDLSVYWYQQSLDQGLQFLIQYYNGEERAKGNILERFSAQQFPDLHSELNLSSLELGDSALYFCASSKTVSNSPLHFGNGTRLTVT.